This T cell receptor beta chain was observed in a study of T-cell memory formation after mild COVID-19. Study details: TCR clusters were mostly confined to one donor each.

Study findings and constraints: Cross-reactive memory seemingly joined, as some responding clones were found in pre-infection memory.

This CDR3 is 15 amino acids long. Germline V gene lookup returns CDR1 SGHTA and CDR2 FQGNSA. Trimming took 3 bases from V and 4 from J, leaving 14 bases between them. As concerns this clonotype: Its target is unknown.

TCRdb called the 5' RACE reads again in MiXCR, with one record for every CDR3 protein. The sample includes about 200,000 distinct CDR3 sequences, more than 8% seen only once; the top ten take 3.5%. Sequencing was done on a sample of PBMCs or a T cell subset sorted from them (not recorded which). This clonotype originated in a man aged 18-30 years who had mild COVID-19 (a few samples of this study predate the infection). Cell type and time point are not known. The gene calls are TRBV7-2 and TRBJ2-3, with D unclear. The CDR3 DNA reads as TGTGCCAGCAGCTTGTCGGGCCCCTCTTCAGATACGCAGTATTTT. Amino acids: CASSLSGPSSDTQYF.